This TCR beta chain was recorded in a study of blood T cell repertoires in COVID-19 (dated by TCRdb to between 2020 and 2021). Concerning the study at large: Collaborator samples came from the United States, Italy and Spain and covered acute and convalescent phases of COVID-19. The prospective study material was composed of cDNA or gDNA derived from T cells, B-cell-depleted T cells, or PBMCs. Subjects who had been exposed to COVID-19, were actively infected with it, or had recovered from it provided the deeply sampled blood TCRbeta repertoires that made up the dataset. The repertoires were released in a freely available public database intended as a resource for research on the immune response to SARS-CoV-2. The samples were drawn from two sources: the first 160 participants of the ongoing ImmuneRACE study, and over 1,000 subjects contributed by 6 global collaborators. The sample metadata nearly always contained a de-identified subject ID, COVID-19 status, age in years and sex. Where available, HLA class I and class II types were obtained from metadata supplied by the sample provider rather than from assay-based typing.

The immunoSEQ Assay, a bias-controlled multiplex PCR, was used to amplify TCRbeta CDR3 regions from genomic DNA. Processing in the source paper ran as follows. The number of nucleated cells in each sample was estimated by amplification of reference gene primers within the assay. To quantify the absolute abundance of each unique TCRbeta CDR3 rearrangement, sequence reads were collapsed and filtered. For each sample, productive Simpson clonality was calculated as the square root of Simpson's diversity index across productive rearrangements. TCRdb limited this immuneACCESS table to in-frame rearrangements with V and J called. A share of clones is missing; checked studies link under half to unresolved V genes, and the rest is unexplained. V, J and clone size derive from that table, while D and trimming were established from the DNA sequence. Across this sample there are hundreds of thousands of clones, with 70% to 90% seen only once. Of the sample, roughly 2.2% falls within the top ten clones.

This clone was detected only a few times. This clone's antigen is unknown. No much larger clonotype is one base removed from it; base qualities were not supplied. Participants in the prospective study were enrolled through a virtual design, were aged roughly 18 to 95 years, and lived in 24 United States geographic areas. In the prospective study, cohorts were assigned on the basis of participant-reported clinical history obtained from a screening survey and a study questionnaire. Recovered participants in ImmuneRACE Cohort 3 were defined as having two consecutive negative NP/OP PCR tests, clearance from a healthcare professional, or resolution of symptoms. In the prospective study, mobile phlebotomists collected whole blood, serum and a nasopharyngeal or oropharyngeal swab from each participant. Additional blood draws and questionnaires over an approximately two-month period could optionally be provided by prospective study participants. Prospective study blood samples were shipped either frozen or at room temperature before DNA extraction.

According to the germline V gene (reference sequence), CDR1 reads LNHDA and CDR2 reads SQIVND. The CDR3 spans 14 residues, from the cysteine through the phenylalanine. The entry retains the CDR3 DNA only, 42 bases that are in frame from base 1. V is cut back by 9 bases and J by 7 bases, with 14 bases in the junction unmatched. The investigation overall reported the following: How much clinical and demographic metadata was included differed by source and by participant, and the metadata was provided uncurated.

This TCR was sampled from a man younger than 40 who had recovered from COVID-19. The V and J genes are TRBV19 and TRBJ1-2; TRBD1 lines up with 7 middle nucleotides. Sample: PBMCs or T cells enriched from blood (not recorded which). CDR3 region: CASLSDREFGGYTF. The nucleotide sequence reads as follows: TGTGCCAGCTTATCCGACAGGGAATTCGGTGGCTACACCTTC.